A single sample is the source of the 18 T cell receptor beta chains below, sequenced in a study of immune cell composition in non-small cell lung cancer. The assay was immunoSEQ multiplex PCR, and TCRdb's table has in-frame clones only and misses some. This repertoire shows almost 4,000 clones, around 79% found once; its top ten account for approximately 22%. Sequencing was performed on lung tumor tissue. These receptors were collected from a human donor with non-small cell lung cancer.

The chain combines TRBV7-6 with TRBJ1-6; D possibly corresponds to TRBD1 (6 bases). V lost 5 bases and J lost 7, with 15 bases in between. CDR1 is SGHVS, CDR2 FNYEAQ, per germline. CDR3 size: 15 residues. The CDR3 nucleotides are TGTGCCAGCAGCCCCTGGAACAGGGAGAATTCACCCCTCCACTTT. Translating gives CASSPWNRENSPLHF. Complete variable domain (other parts from reference TRBV7-6 and TRBJ1-6): GAGVSQSPRYKVTKRGQDVALRCDPISGHVSLYWYRQALGQGPEFLTYFNYEAQQDKSGLPNDRFSAERPEGSISTLTIQRTEQRDSAMYRCASSPWNRENSPLHFGNGTRLTVT.

This clone turned up a few times. This chain connects TRBV7-9 to TRBJ2-1; no clear D gene. Germline CDR1 is SEHNR and CDR2 is FQNEAQ (reference sequence). Trimming pared 0 bases from V and 5 bases from J, leaving 5 bases between. CDR3 size: 13 residues. The CDR3 coding sequence is TGTGCCAGCAGCTTAGCTCTCGACAATGAGCAGTTCTTC. Translating it yields CASSLALDNEQFF.

This clone was seen a few times. This chain joins TRBV4-1 and TRBJ1-2; tentative D call: TRBD1 (5 bases). Germline V gives CDR1 MGHRA, CDR2 YSYEKL. The CDR3 runs to 13 residues. V shed 4 bases and J shed 7 bases, with 13 bases lying between them. This CDR3 is CASSRLEGIGYTF. CDR3 DNA sequence: TGCGCCAGCAGCCGATTAGAGGGGATTGGCTACACCTTC.

The chain is built from TRBV19 and TRBJ2-3, with D unresolved. The ends were cut back, 5 bases at V and 0 bases at J, with 9 bases in the middle. This CDR3 has 14 amino acids. Looked up from germline, CDR1 is LNHDA and CDR2 is SQIVND (reference sequence). CDR3 region: CASSLSSSTDTQYF. CDR3 DNA sequence: TGTGCCAGTAGTCTGTCCTCCAGCACAGATACGCAGTATTTT. Supplemented by reference TRBV19 and TRBJ2-3, the full variable domain reads DGGITQSPKYLFRKEGQNVTLSCEQNLNHDAMYWYRQDPGQGLRLIYYSQIVNDFQKGDIAEGYSVSREKKESFPLTVTSAQKNPTAFYLCASSLSSSTDTQYFGPGTRLTVL.

In this sample, this clone is medium-sized. This chain uses TRBV30 with TRBJ2-7; TRBD2 matches at 9 bases. The CDR3 runs 15 residues. The J segment lost 3 bases and the V segment lost 3 bases, leaving 9 bases of the junction unmatched. Germline loops: CDR1 GTSNPN, CDR2 SVGIG (reference sequence). CDR3 bases: TGTGCCTGGAGAGATGGTCCTAGCGGGAACTACGAGCAGTACTTC. Its translation is CAWRDGPSGNYEQYF.

This chain joins TRBV9 and TRBJ2-7; D could derive from TRBD1 or TRBD2 (5 bases each). The CDR3 contains 13 residues. V was pared by 10 bases and J by 4 bases, with 18 bases between. Germline V CDR1 and CDR2: SGDLS, YYNGEE. The CDR3 region is CAGTRAGEYEQYF. The DNA for the CDR3 is TGTGCCGGAACCAGGGCGGGCGAGTACGAGCAGTACTTC.

The gene calls are TRBV20-1 and TRBJ2-5; D call uncertain. The CDR3 covers 11 residues. V dropped 8 bases and J dropped 1 base, with 8 bases sitting between them. Germline V gene data show CDR1 as DFQATT and CDR2 as SNEGSKA (reference sequence). The CDR3 protein is CSSATQETQYF. Here the CDR3 DNA reads TGCAGTTCCGCGACCCAAGAGACCCAGTACTTC.

This chain connects TRBV18 to TRBJ1-5, with D perhaps matching TRBD1 (6 bases). V was cut by 3 bases and J by 8 bases, with 17 bases left in between. There are 15 residues in the CDR3. Germline V lookup: CDR1 KGHSH, CDR2 LQKENI. CDR3 sequence (DNA): TGTGCCAGCTCACCCGAACAGGGATCAGGAAAGCCCCAGCATTTT. Amino acid sequence: CASSPEQGSGKPQHF.

The chain is built from TRBV19 and TRBJ1-4; TRBD1 might be the D (6 bases). Deletions cut 6 bases from V and 4 bases from J, with 12 bases between. Germline values: CDR1 LNHDA, CDR2 SQIVND (reference sequence). This CDR3 is built from 14 residues. CDR3 sequence (DNA): TGTGCCAGTAGCCCGACAGGTGGTAATGAAAAACTGTTTTTT. It codes for CASSPTGGNEKLFF.

The chain recombines TRBV7-8 with TRBJ2-7; D assignment may be TRBD1 or TRBD2 (5 bases each). CDR3 length equals 15 residues. Trimming removed 1 base from V and 6 bases from J, with 16 bases in between. Germline-derived CDR1 and CDR2 are SGHVS and FQNEAQ. The CDR3 DNA reads TGTGCCAGCAGCTTAGTTGAGGGACCGTACGGCGAGCAGTACTTC. This sequence encodes CASSLVEGPYGEQYF.

The chain uses TRBV7-2 and TRBJ2-3; 9 nucleotides align to TRBD2. Germline V gives CDR1 SGHTA, CDR2 FQGNSA. With V trimmed by 1 base and J by 4 bases, 9 bases remained unmatched. CDR3 length equals 17 residues. CDR3: CASSLVAGGVSADTQYF. CDR3 DNA sequence: TGTGCCAGCAGCTTAGTTGCGGGAGGGGTCTCCGCAGATACGCAGTATTTT. Supplemented by reference TRBV7-2 and TRBJ2-3, the full variable domain reads GAGVSQSPSNKVTEKGKDVELRCDPISGHTALYWYRQSLGQGLEFLIYFQGNSAPDKSGLPSDRFSAERTGGSVSTLTIQRTQQEDSAVYLCASSLVAGGVSADTQYFGPGTRLTVL.

This chain joins TRBV10-2 and TRBJ2-1; 7 nucleotides line up with TRBD2. J gave up 3 bases and V 6 bases, and 5 bases lay outside the gene matches. This CDR3 is 14 amino acids long. Germline V gene lookup returns CDR1 WSHSY and CDR2 SAAADI. The CDR3 loop reads CASSLADIYNEQFF. Written as DNA, the CDR3 is TGCGCCAGCAGCCTAGCGGATATCTACAATGAGCAGTTCTTC.

A few counts support this clone. The chain uses TRBV28 and TRBJ1-2, with D possibly matching TRBD1 (6 bases). Looked up from germline, CDR1 is MDHEN and CDR2 is SYDVKM. Trimming took 3 bases from V and 5 from J, leaving 13 bases between them. This CDR3 contains 14 residues. CDR3 in amino acids: CASSLSGAGYGYTF. The DNA for the CDR3 is TGTGCCAGCAGTTTGTCGGGGGCGGGGTATGGCTACACCTTC.

This chain joins TRBV19 and TRBJ1-1; TRBD1 matches at 11 bases. The CDR3 loop spans 17 amino acids. V shed 3 bases, J shed 1 base, and the junction held 7 bases outside the gene matches. CDR1 LNHDA and CDR2 SQIVND come from the germline V gene (reference sequence). CDR3 sequence reads: CASSITPGQGENTEAFF. CDR3 nucleotides: TGTGCCAGTAGTATTACTCCGGGACAGGGGGAGAACACTGAAGCTTTCTTT.

The V and J genes are TRBV6-6 and TRBJ1-1; a weak D match, TRBD1 (5 bases). CDR1 is MNHNY and CDR2 is SVGAGI in the germline V gene (reference sequence). V lost 6 bases to trimming and J lost 1 base, with 9 bases between them. The CDR3 runs 13 residues. The CDR3 protein is CASRRTGNTEAFF. The CDR3 nucleotides read TGTGCCAGCAGGCGAACAGGGAACACTGAAGCTTTCTTT.

The V call is TRBV5-1, the J call TRBJ2-1; D is perhaps TRBD2 (6 bases). V was clipped by 2 bases and J by 4 bases, with 10 bases between them. Germline CDR1 SGHRS, CDR2 YFSETQ. The CDR3 runs 14 residues. DNA of the CDR3: TGCGCCAGCAGCTTCGATAGCGGATACAATGAGCAGTTCTTC. This gives the protein CASSFDSGYNEQFF.

Notes on this clone: The sample carries other DNA sequences with the same CDR3. The J gene is TRBJ2-1, the V gene TRBV6-6, with 7 bases identical to TRBD1. The CDR3 covers 14 residues. Germline trimming cut 5 bases from V and 4 bases from J; bases unmatched to any gene: 5. Germline CDR1 and CDR2: MNHNY and SVGAGI (reference sequence). The CDR3 sequence: CASSRTGQYNEQFF. CDR3 DNA sequence: TGTGCCAGCAGTAGAACGGGACAGTACAATGAGCAGTTCTTC.

There are a few counts of this clone. The chain employs TRBV5-1 and TRBJ1-1; D perhaps matches TRBD1 (5 bases). The germline V and J ends were trimmed by 3 bases and 3 bases, with 12 bases remaining between them. CDR3 size: 14 residues. Germline CDR1 is SGHRS and CDR2 is YFSETQ. The CDR3 protein is CASSSAGGYTEAFF. The DNA of the CDR3 is TGCGCCAGCAGCTCCGCGGGGGGGTACACTGAAGCTTTCTTT.